The rows below give T cell receptor beta chains drawn from one sample of a study of OX40 agonist ivuxolimab in advanced cancers. Sequenced by immunoSEQ multiplex PCR; TCRdb stores in-frame clones only, minus some. The data hold about 120,000 clones, with 75% to 90% observed a single time. The sample consisted of CD4+ or CD8+ T cells sorted from blood, taken in a trial of the OX40 agonist ivuxolimab. Receptors were obtained from an adult with an advanced solid tumor such as melanoma, head and neck, liver or kidney cancer. Both conserved end residues are part of each CDR3. The D gene is left open where the match is weak. A row's size may be missing; if present it is once, few, many or a size class.

size	D	J	V	CDR3	DNA
-	TRBD2	TRBJ2-1	TRBV6-1	CASSEYGLAAANEQFF	TGTGCCAGCAGTGAATATGGACTAGCGGCGGCCAATGAGCAGTTCTTC
-	-	TRBJ1-5	TRBV28	CASSPTGTGNQPQHF	TGTGCCAGCAGTCCTACAGGGACGGGCAATCAGCCCCAGCATTTT
-	-	TRBJ2-1	TRBV18	CASSPGDNEQFF	TGTGCCAGCTCACCGGGGGACAATGAGCAGTTCTTC
-	-	TRBJ1-6	TRBV5-4	CASSLGGSGDNSPLHF	TGTGCCAGCAGCTTGGGAGGGTCCGGGGATAATTCACCCCTCCACTTT
-	TRBD2	TRBJ2-1	TRBV11-2	CASRWTSGGYSYNEQFF	TGTGCCAGCAGGTGGACTAGCGGGGGCTACTCCTACAATGAGCAGTTCTTC
-	-	TRBJ2-7	TRBV30	CAWSVNGALSYEQYF	TGTGCCTGGAGTGTGAACGGGGCCCTATCCTACGAGCAGTACTTC
-	-	TRBJ2-7	TRBV4-1	CASSQDPGTYEQYF	TGCGCCAGCAGCCAAGATCCGGGTACCTACGAGCAGTACTTC
-	TRBD1	TRBJ1-5	TRBV30	CAWSPSDRAVRPQHF	TGTGCCTGGAGCCCATCGGACAGGGCGGTTCGGCCCCAGCATTTT
once	TRBD1	TRBJ1-1	TRBV13	CASTEDRGKKTRNTEAFF	TGTGCCAGCACCGAGGACAGGGGGAAGAAGACGCGGAACACTGAAGCTTTCTTT
-	TRBD1	TRBJ2-2	TRBV30	CAWSEGQYTGELFF	TGTGCCTGGAGTGAGGGACAGTACACCGGGGAGCTGTTTTTT
-	-	TRBJ2-3	TRBV27	CASSRQETDTQYF	TGTGCCAGCAGTCGGCAGGAGACAGATACGCAGTATTTT
-	-	TRBJ1-1	TRBV11-2	CASSLAPHLNTEAFF	TGTGCCAGCAGCTTAGCCCCACACCTGAACACTGAAGCTTTCTTT
-	-	TRBJ1-4	TRBV5-4	CASSLGGTNEKLFF	TGTGCCAGCAGCTTGGGGGGTACTAATGAAAAACTGTTTTTT
-	-	TRBJ2-7	TRBV9	CASSVAIGPSYEQYF	TGTGCCAGCAGCGTAGCTATAGGGCCCTCCTACGAGCAGTACTTC
-	-	TRBJ2-7	TRBV29-1	CSVDLGGTYEQYF	TGCAGCGTTGACTTAGGAGGAACCTACGAGCAGTACTTC
-	TRBD1	TRBJ2-1	TRBV7-2	CASSLAPGGSEQFF	TGTGCCAGCAGCTTAGCGCCAGGGGGCAGTGAGCAGTTCTTC
-	-	TRBJ2-7	TRBV18	CASSPNTDSYEQYF	TGTGCCAGCTCACCGAATACGGACTCCTACGAGCAGTACTTC
-	-	TRBJ2-5	TRBV9	CASSGQLPRETQYF	TGTGCCAGCAGCGGACAGCTTCCTCGTGAGACCCAGTACTTC
once	-	TRBJ2-5	TRBV7-2	CASSFQGLQETQYF	TGTGCCAGCAGCTTCCAGGGCCTACAAGAGACCCAGTACTTC
-	TRBD2	TRBJ2-4	TRBV9	CASSPQSRGVNIQYF	TGTGCCAGCAGCCCTCAATCGCGGGGGGTAAACATTCAGTACTTC
-	-	TRBJ1-5	TRBV28	CASSPYRASNQPQHF	TGTGCCAGCAGTCCCTACAGGGCGAGCAATCAGCCCCAGCATTTT
-	-	TRBJ2-5	TRBV5-1	CASSLGQEGEAQYF	TGCGCCAGCAGCTTGGGGCAGGAGGGAGAGGCCCAGTACTTC
-	-	TRBJ1-2	TRBV4-2	CASSQAGQGQVGYTF	TGTGCCAGCAGCCAAGCCGGCCAGGGCCAGGTGGGCTACACCTTC
-	TRBD1	TRBJ2-7	TRBV5-1	CASSISGTAYEQYF	TGCGCCAGCAGCATCTCCGGGACAGCCTACGAGCAGTACTTC
-	TRBD1	TRBJ2-7	TRBV5-4	CASSTGDRVGGEQYF	TGTGCCAGCAGCACCGGGGACAGGGTAGGAGGCGAGCAGTACTTC
-	-	TRBJ2-3	TRBV20-1	CSARGPDTQYF	TGCAGTGCCCGGGGTCCAGATACGCAGTATTTT
-	-	TRBJ2-7	TRBV19	CASSTTGLYEQYF	TGTGCCAGTAGTACTACGGGACTCTACGAGCAGTACTTC
-	TRBD1	TRBJ1-6	TRBV27	CASSLSLNRGSNSPLHF	TGTGCCAGCAGTTTATCGCTCAACAGGGGGAGTAATTCACCCCTCCACTTT
-	TRBD2	TRBJ2-1	TRBV9	CASSVAGGGVNNEQFF	TGTGCCAGCAGCGTGGCGGGCGGGGGAGTAAACAATGAGCAGTTCTTC
-	-	TRBJ2-7	TRBV28	CASSFIGQQRPYF	TGTGCCAGCAGTTTTATCGGACAGCAGCGCCCGTACTTC
-	TRBD1	TRBJ1-1	TRBV2	CASLNTGGSTEAFF	TGTGCCAGCCTAAATACAGGGGGCTCGACTGAAGCTTTCTTT
-	-	TRBJ1-3	TRBV7-2	CASSLVFAYSGNTIYF	TGTGCCAGCAGCTTAGTTTTTGCTTACTCTGGAAACACCATATATTTT
-	-	TRBJ1-2	TRBV28	CASSLEFGSTWYGYTF	TGTGCCAGCAGTTTAGAATTCGGCTCTACTTGGTATGGCTACACCTTC
-	-	TRBJ2-1	TRBV5-1	CASSLGQTYNEQFF	TGCGCCAGCAGCTTGGGGCAGACTTACAATGAGCAGTTCTTC
-	TRBD2	TRBJ2-5	TRBV27	CASSLSMGLAGQETQYF	TGTGCCAGCAGTTTATCGATGGGACTAGCGGGGCAAGAGACCCAGTACTTC
-	TRBD1	TRBJ2-1	TRBV28	CASSRLRDRQGFF	TGTGCCAGCAGTCGCCTCCGGGACAGGCAAGGGTTCTTC
-	TRBD2	TRBJ2-3	TRBV6-4	CASSAGGSTDTQYF	TGTGCCAGCAGTGCCGGGGGGAGCACAGATACGCAGTATTTT
-	-	TRBJ1-1	TRBV30	CAWMRGAQSAEAFF	TGTGCCTGGATGCGGGGGGCACAGTCCGCTGAAGCTTTCTTT
once	-	TRBJ2-5	TRBV28	CASSLGYQETQYF	TGTGCCAGCAGTTTGGGGTACCAAGAGACCCAGTACTTC
-	-	TRBJ1-5	TRBV19	CASSIGGYSNQPQHF	TGTGCCAGTAGTATCGGCGGGTATAGCAATCAGCCCCAGCATTTT
-	-	TRBJ2-7	TRBV30	CAWTGRGGMSYEQYF	TGTGCCTGGACGGGGAGGGGGGGCATGTCCTACGAGCAGTACTTC
once	TRBD1	TRBJ1-2	TRBV15	CATSSPRQGLNYGYTF	TGTGCCACCAGCAGTCCGAGACAGGGACTTAACTATGGCTACACCTTC
-	-	TRBJ1-2	TRBV4-3	CASSQDEGRYGYTF	TGCGCCAGCAGCCAAGACGAGGGGAGGTATGGCTACACCTTC
-	TRBD1	TRBJ1-2	TRBV9	CASSVEGQSYYGYTF	TGTGCCAGCAGCGTAGAGGGACAGAGTTACTATGGCTACACCTTC
-	-	TRBJ1-4	TRBV7-2	CASSLGTRTEKLFF	TGTGCCAGCAGCTTGGGTACCCGGACCGAAAAACTGTTTTTT
-	TRBD2	TRBJ2-3	TRBV2	CASKALAATTDTQYF	TGTGCCAGCAAGGCCCTAGCGGCTACCACAGATACGCAGTATTTT
-	TRBD1	TRBJ1-2	TRBV6-5	CASKLTGESNGYTF	TGTGCCAGCAAGTTAACAGGGGAGTCGAATGGCTACACCTTC
-	TRBD1	TRBJ1-5	TRBV7-2	CASSNRGGNQPQHF	TGTGCCAGCAGCAACAGGGGAGGCAATCAGCCCCAGCATTTT
-	-	TRBJ1-1	TRBV7-9	CASSLGGTTEAFF	TGTGCCAGCAGCTTAGGGGGGACCACTGAAGCTTTCTTT
-	-	TRBJ1-3	TRBV28	CASRSGGSGNTIYF	TGTGCCAGCAGGAGTGGGGGCTCTGGAAACACCATATATTTT
-	-	TRBJ1-3	TRBV18	CASSPGRLSSGNTIYF	TGTGCCAGCTCACCAGGGCGACTAAGCTCTGGAAACACCATATATTTT
-	-	TRBJ2-7	TRBV30	CAWSALGRGSYEQYF	TGTGCCTGGAGTGCACTTGGTAGGGGTTCCTACGAGCAGTACTTC
-	TRBD1	TRBJ2-6	TRBV19	CASGTGDASGANVLTF	TGTGCCAGTGGGACAGGCGACGCCTCTGGGGCCAACGTCCTGACTTTC
-	-	TRBJ2-5	TRBV10-1	CASSGGETQYF	TGCGCCAGCAGCGGGGGAGAGACCCAGTACTTC
-	TRBD1	TRBJ2-2	TRBV19	CATQGALWTGELFF	TGTGCCACCCAGGGGGCCTTGTGGACCGGGGAGCTGTTTTTT